This TCR beta chain was profiled in a study of immune heterogeneity within non-small cell lung tumors. Per sample, about 600 ng of bulk tumor genomic DNA was the template used. Biopsies, several per primary tumor and spaced far apart, were collected during surgery. Samples came from untreated patients having curative surgery for newly diagnosed non-small cell lung cancer. Turning to this clonotype: Antigen: not known.

The TCR beta CDR3 region was amplified by multiplex PCR employing 32 V and 13 J primers. TCRdb redid the calling of the multiplex PCR reads with MiXCR, one entry per CDR3 protein. The sample holds about 21,000 distinct CDR3 sequences, around 30% seen once. The study's findings and limits: Recurrence of the same dominant CDR3 beta clonotypes was seen across tumor sites within a patient, and site-unique high-frequency clones were present alongside them. The study found high-frequency T-cell receptor beta clonotypes largely distinct between individual patients. Local T-cell clonality was recorded as moderately but significantly correlated with local tumor mutational burden, with R about 0.34.

The TCR sequence derives from a man aged 40-49 years with non-small cell lung cancer. Source material: lung tumor tissue.

CDR3 DNA sequence: TGTGCCAGCTCACCAGCCTCAGGGGGCAGGCGGGAGGTCTACGAGCAGTACTTC. It translates to CASSPASGGRREVYEQYF. The V and J genes are TRBV18 and TRBJ2-7; TRBD1 or TRBD2 may be the D gene (8 bases each). Germline V gene lookup returns CDR1 KGHSH and CDR2 LQKENI. The CDR3 runs to 18 residues. The V end was cut by 2 bases, the J end by 3 bases, with 23 bases between. The whole variable domain, remainder taken from reference TRBV18 and TRBJ2-7, is NAGVMQNPRHLVRRRGQEARLRCSPMKGHSHVYWYRQLPEEGLKFMVYLQKENIIDESGMPKERFSAEFPKEGPSILRIQQVVRGDSAAYFCASSPASGGRREVYEQYFGPGTRLTVT.